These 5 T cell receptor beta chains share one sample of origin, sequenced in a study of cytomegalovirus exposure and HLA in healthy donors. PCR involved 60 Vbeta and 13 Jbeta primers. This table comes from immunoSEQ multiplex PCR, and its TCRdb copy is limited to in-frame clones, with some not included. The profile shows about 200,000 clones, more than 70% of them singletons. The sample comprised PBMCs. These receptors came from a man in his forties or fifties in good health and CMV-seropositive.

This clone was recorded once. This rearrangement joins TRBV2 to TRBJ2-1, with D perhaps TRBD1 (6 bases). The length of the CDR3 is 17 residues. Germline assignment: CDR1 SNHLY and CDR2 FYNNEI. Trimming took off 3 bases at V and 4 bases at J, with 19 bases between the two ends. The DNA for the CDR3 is TGTGCCAGCAGTGATCCAGGATCGACAGGTTATTACAATGAGCAGTTCTTC. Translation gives CASSDPGSTGYYNEQFF.

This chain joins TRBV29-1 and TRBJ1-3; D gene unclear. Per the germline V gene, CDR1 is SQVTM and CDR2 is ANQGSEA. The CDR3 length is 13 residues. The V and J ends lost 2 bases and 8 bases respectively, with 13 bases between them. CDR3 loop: CSVESRGEYTIYF. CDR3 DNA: TGCAGCGTTGAATCCCGGGGTGAATACACCATATATTTT.

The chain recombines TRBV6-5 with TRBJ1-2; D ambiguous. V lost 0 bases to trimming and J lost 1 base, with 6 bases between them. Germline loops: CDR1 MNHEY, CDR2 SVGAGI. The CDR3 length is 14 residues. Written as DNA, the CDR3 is TGTGCCAGCAGTTACTCGAGAAATAACTATGGCTACACCTTC. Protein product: CASSYSRNNYGYTF.

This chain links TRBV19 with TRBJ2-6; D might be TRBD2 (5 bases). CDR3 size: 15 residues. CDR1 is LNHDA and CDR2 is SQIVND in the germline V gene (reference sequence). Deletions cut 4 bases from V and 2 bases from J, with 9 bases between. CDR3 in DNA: TGTGCCAGTAGTACAGGCGGGCCTGGGGCCAACGTCCTGACTTTC. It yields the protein CASSTGGPGANVLTF.

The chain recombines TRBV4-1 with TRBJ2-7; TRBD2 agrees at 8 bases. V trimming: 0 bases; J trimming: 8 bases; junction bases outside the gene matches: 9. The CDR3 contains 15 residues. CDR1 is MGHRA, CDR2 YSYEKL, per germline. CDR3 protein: CASSQEPTAGVKQYF. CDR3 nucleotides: TGCGCCAGCAGCCAAGAGCCCACAGCGGGAGTAAAGCAGTACTTC.